This T cell receptor (beta chain) was obtained from a study of identical twins. The study's findings and limits: When twins shared out-of-frame alpha sequences, those sequences had excess low generation probability.

Each CDR3 protein gets one entry after TCRdb re-called the 5' RACE reads with MiXCR. Here the sample spans 1.5 million or so distinct CDR3 sequences, more than 30% being singletons. The junction had 1 base not matched to a gene; V was cut back by 3 bases and J by 9 bases. The CDR3 extends over 12 amino acids. Germline lookup yields CDR1 DFQATT and CDR2 SNEGSKA (reference sequence). This clonotype has a count of ten or more. Antigen specificity is unknown. Sequenced sample: cord blood. This chain joins TRBV20-1 and TRBJ1-6, with 8 bases matching TRBD1. The TCR was taken from a newborn girl in good health. The CDR3 protein is CSARDRVSPLHF. In DNA, the CDR3 is TGCAGTGCTAGGGACAGGGTTTCACCCCTCCACTTT.